One and the same sample provided the 20 T cell receptor beta chains below, sequenced in a study of blood T cell repertoires in COVID-19. Some clones are missing from TCRdb's copy, which holds only in-frame ones; the method was immunoSEQ multiplex PCR. Of about 180,000 clones listed, around 88% are singletons. Sequences were obtained from peripheral blood. The receptors stem from a woman aged 25 to 39 with acute or convalescent COVID-19.

V usage is TRBV10-3 and J usage is TRBJ2-7, with a tentative D call TRBD1 (5 bases). Per germline, CDR1 ENHRY and CDR2 SYGVKD. The V gene lost 1 base and the J gene lost 4 bases, with 8 bases spanning the gap. The CDR3 spans 13 residues. The CDR3 reads CAISELQVYEQYF. CDR3 DNA sequence: TGTGCCATCAGTGAGTTACAGGTTTACGAGCAGTACTTC.

The rearrangement joins TRBV11-1 to TRBJ2-3; D not resolved. Germline V gene sequence: CDR1 SGHAT, CDR2 FQDESV (reference sequence). The ends were cut back, 1 base at V and 1 base at J, with 9 bases in the middle. The CDR3 has 15 amino acids. This CDR3 reads CASSLVSVGTDTQYF. The CDR3 DNA reads TGTGCCAGCAGCTTAGTTTCGGTGGGCACAGATACGCAGTATTTT.

The chain employs TRBV5-1 and TRBJ2-1; no clear D gene. V lost 0 bases, J lost 10 bases, and 5 bases lay in between. This CDR3 has 11 residues. Looked up from germline, CDR1 is SGHRS and CDR2 is YFSETQ. CDR3 sequence: CASSLAEEQFF. CDR3 nucleotide sequence: TGCGCCAGCAGCTTGGCCGAGGAGCAGTTCTTC.

This clone is a singleton in its sample. The rearrangement uses TRBV7-3 and TRBJ2-1; no firm D call. The CDR3 sequence is 13 residues long. The V gene's germline CDR1 is SGHTA and CDR2 FQGTGA. V shed 4 bases and J shed 5 bases, with 9 bases lying between them. CDR3 DNA sequence: TGTGCCAGCAGCTGCGACATAGACAATGAGCAGTTCTTC. Encoded protein: CASSCDIDNEQFF.

This clone came up a few times. Within the sample, other DNA sequences also encode this same CDR3. The chain has TRBV28 and TRBJ1-5, with no clear D. Germline lookup yields CDR1 MDHEN and CDR2 SYDVKM. The CDR3 is made up of 13 amino acids. V was cut by 3 bases and J by 2 bases, with 5 bases left in between. The CDR3 DNA follows: TGTGCCAGCAGTTTTACGGGCAATCAGCCCCAGCATTTT. Translation gives CASSFTGNQPQHF.

In nucleotides, the CDR3 is TGTGCCAGCGCCCGAGACTATTATGTCTACGAGCAGTACTTC. Translation gives CASARDYYVYEQYF. The chain couples TRBV18 to TRBJ2-7, with D perhaps TRBD2 (5 bases). Germline-derived CDR1 and CDR2 are KGHSH and LQKENI. This CDR3 has 14 residues. The V and J ends lost 8 bases and 3 bases respectively, with 17 bases between them.

The rearrangement joins TRBV7-9 to TRBJ2-7; 9 nucleotides line up with TRBD1. V was clipped by 4 bases and J by 2 bases; unmatched bases: 3. CDR3 length: 14 amino acids. The germline CDR1 and CDR2 sequences are SEHNR and FQNEAQ (reference sequence). CDR3 nucleotide sequence: TGTGCCAGCAGCTCCGGGACAGGGACCTACGAGCAGTACTTC. This translates into CASSSGTGTYEQYF.

The chain is built from TRBV7-2 and TRBJ2-7; perhaps TRBD2 as D (5 bases). V was trimmed by 3 bases and J by 1 base, leaving 7 bases between them. The CDR3 consists of 13 residues. Germline CDR1 is SGHTA and CDR2 is FQGNSA. CDR3 bases: TGTGCCAGCAGCTTCGGGGTATCCTACGAGCAGTACTTC. Encoded protein: CASSFGVSYEQYF.

The chain recombines TRBV5-6 with TRBJ2-5, with TRBD1 as a possible D gene (6 bases). V lost 4 bases, J lost 1 base, and 14 bases lay in between. The length of the CDR3 is 15 residues. CDR1 is SGHDT and CDR2 is YYEEEE in the germline V gene. The CDR3 here is CASSPFGDTQETQYF. The DNA of the CDR3 is TGTGCCAGCAGCCCTTTTGGGGACACCCAAGAGACCCAGTACTTC.

The chain recombines TRBV11-2 with TRBJ2-1; 7 bases agree with TRBD2. Germline V CDR1 and CDR2: SGHAT, FQNNGV. The length of the CDR3 is 16 residues. V was pared by 5 bases and J by 3 bases, with 10 bases of the junction left unmatched. The CDR3 region is CASSRPSGTIYNEQFF. CDR3 nucleotide sequence: TGTGCCAGCAGCCGCCCCAGCGGGACTATCTACAATGAGCAGTTCTTC.

The chain uses TRBV9 and TRBJ2-3; 9 nucleotides line up with TRBD1. Per the germline V gene, CDR1 is SGDLS and CDR2 is YYNGEE. The CDR3 runs 15 residues. Trimming at V came to 3 bases and at J to 4 bases, leaving 6 bases not matched to a gene. CDR3 residues: CASSARDRVPDTQYF. The CDR3, as DNA: TGTGCCAGCAGCGCGAGGGACAGGGTTCCAGATACGCAGTATTTT.

This clone occurred once. J is TRBJ1-3 and V is TRBV3-1 (or the pseudogene TRBV3-2), with no clear D. The CDR3 spans 12 residues. Trimming stripped 0 bases from V and 7 bases from J, with 4 bases between. Germline V gene sequence: CDR1 LGHDT, CDR2 YNNKEL (reference sequence). CDR3 protein: CASSQDRNTIYF. The DNA of the CDR3 is TGTGCCAGCAGCCAAGATCGGAACACCATATATTTT.

The chain is built from TRBV15 and TRBJ2-1; 7 bases align to TRBD1. Germline V gene lookup returns CDR1 LNHNV and CDR2 YYDKDF (reference sequence). With 5 bases clipped from V and 2 bases from J, the junction kept 0 bases outside the gene matches. This CDR3 is 13 amino acids long. CDR3 protein: CATSQGAYNEQFF. The CDR3 nucleotides read TGTGCCACCAGCCAGGGGGCCTACAATGAGCAGTTCTTC.

The rearrangement links TRBV15 to TRBJ2-5; D gene ambiguous. CDR3 length equals 12 residues. V was clipped by 0 bases and J by 5 bases, with 4 bases between them. The germline V gene encodes CDR1 LNHNV and CDR2 YYDKDF (reference sequence). The CDR3 sequence: CATSRDMETQYF. The CDR3 nucleotides are TGTGCCACCAGCAGAGATATGGAGACCCAGTACTTC.

This clone appeared a single time. The chain carries TRBV29-1 and TRBJ2-3, with 14 bases aligning to TRBD2. This CDR3 region has 14 residues. V was pared by 6 bases and J by 6 bases, with 5 bases of the junction left unmatched. CDR1 is SQVTM and CDR2 is ANQGSEA in the germline V gene. The CDR3 sequence is CSVGLAGDLDTQYF. As DNA, the CDR3 is TGCAGCGTGGGACTAGCGGGGGATCTGGATACGCAGTATTTT.

This chain joins TRBV6-6 and TRBJ2-1; D might be TRBD1 (6 bases). CDR1 and CDR2 (germline): MNHNY, SVGAGI (reference sequence). This CDR3 has 13 amino acids. Trimming removed 8 bases at V and 3 bases at J, with 11 bases between. CDR3 in amino acids: CASEGQNYNEQFF. CDR3 nucleotides: TGTGCCAGCGAAGGACAGAACTACAATGAGCAGTTCTTC.

About this clone itself: Other nucleotide sequences in the sample specify the same CDR3. This chain connects TRBV5-1 to TRBJ2-7, with a possible D match to TRBD1 (5 bases). The CDR3 is 13 amino acids. From germline, CDR1 is SGHRS and CDR2 YFSETQ. Trimming shortened V by 0 bases and J by 3 bases, and 7 bases separated the two germline ends. Here the CDR3 reads CASSLGGVYEQYF. CDR3 DNA sequence: TGCGCCAGCAGCTTGGGGGGCGTCTACGAGCAGTACTTC.

The genes are TRBV2 and TRBJ1-6, with D possibly being TRBD1 (6 bases). Germline-derived CDR1 and CDR2 are SNHLY and FYNNEI. This CDR3 region has 14 residues. The ends were cut back, 4 bases at V and 10 bases at J, with 14 bases in the middle. CDR3 sequence: CASSGRPRGSPLHF. In DNA, the CDR3 is TGTGCCAGCAGTGGCCGGCCCAGGGGATCACCCCTCCACTTT.

V gene TRBV5-1 combines with J gene TRBJ2-1, with 10 bases aligning to TRBD2. This CDR3 contains 18 residues. Germline trimming cut 4 bases from V and 2 bases from J; bases unmatched to any gene: 12. CDR1 is SGHRS and CDR2 is YFSETQ in the germline V gene. The CDR3 protein is CASSLRGIAGGAYNEQFF. In nucleotides, the CDR3 is TGCGCCAGCAGCCTGCGTGGGATAGCGGGAGGAGCCTACAATGAGCAGTTCTTC.

The rearrangement joins TRBV28 to TRBJ1-6; 7 bases are shared with TRBD1. Unmatched junction bases numbered 9, after V lost 6 bases and J lost 1 base. The germline V gene encodes CDR1 MDHEN and CDR2 SYDVKM. The CDR3 spans 17 residues. In DNA form, the CDR3 reads TGTGCCAGCAGCAGGGACAGTATGCCTTCCTATAATTCACCCCTCCACTTT. This gives the protein CASSRDSMPSYNSPLHF.